The 25 T cell receptor beta chains below come from one sample, sequenced in a study of cytomegalovirus exposure and HLA in healthy donors. Primers for the PCR totalled 60 Vbeta and 13 Jbeta. The protocol was immunoSEQ multiplex PCR, while the TCRdb copy is restricted to in-frame clones and leaves out a portion. The repertoire holds 110,000 or so clones, with about 79% as singletons. Sample: PBMCs. All receptors come from a woman aged 18-35 years in good health and CMV-seronegative.

The gene calls are TRBV9 and TRBJ2-1; weak D call: TRBD1 (6 bases). Germline values: CDR1 SGDLS, CDR2 YYNGEE. Between the trimmed V and J ends, which lost 0 bases and 3 bases, there was a span of 7 bases. The CDR3 spans 14 residues. CDR3 in amino acids: CASSVGGGYNEQFF. The CDR3 bases are TGTGCCAGCAGCGTAGGAGGGGGCTACAATGAGCAGTTCTTC.

The chain couples TRBV4-2 to TRBJ1-5; D is possibly TRBD1 (5 bases). Germline assignment: CDR1 LGHNA and CDR2 YNFKEQ. V gave up 5 bases and J gave up 9 bases, with 11 bases separating them. CDR3 length: 12 residues. The CDR3 sequence is CASSLGGGPQHF. The CDR3 bases are TGTGCCAGCAGCTTGGGCGGGGGGCCCCAGCATTTT.

The chain uses TRBV27 and TRBJ2-2; 8 bases map to TRBD2. Germline assignment: CDR1 MNHEY and CDR2 SMNVEV (reference sequence). This CDR3 spans 16 amino acids. Losses at the gene ends were 6 bases for V and 3 bases for J; bases not matched to a gene: 9. The CDR3 sequence: CASRASGTRDTGELFF. The CDR3, as DNA: TGTGCCAGCAGGGCGTCCGGGACTAGAGACACCGGGGAGCTGTTTTTT.

The chain joins TRBV5-4 to TRBJ2-7, with 9 bases matching TRBD2. The germline V gene has CDR1 SGHNT and CDR2 YYREEE (reference sequence). Unmatched junction bases numbered 8, after V lost 4 bases and J lost 3 bases. The CDR3 has 15 residues. CDR3 region: CASSVIAGVSYEQYF. CDR3 in DNA: TGTGCCAGCAGCGTAATAGCGGGAGTAAGCTACGAGCAGTACTTC.

V and J are TRBV14 and TRBJ2-5; 8 bases match TRBD1. CDR3 length: 17 amino acids. Germline V gene lookup returns CDR1 SGHDN and CDR2 FVKESK. With V trimmed by 0 bases and J by 5 bases, 11 bases remained unmatched. CDR3 protein: CASSQDYSRGRKETQYF. The CDR3 coding sequence is TGTGCCAGCAGCCAAGATTATAGCAGGGGGCGCAAGGAGACCCAGTACTTC. The variable domain in full, with the rest retrieved from reference TRBV14 and TRBJ2-5, is EAGVTQFPSHSVIEKGQTVTLRCDPISGHDNLYWYRRVMGKEIKFLLHFVKESKQDESGMPNNRFLAERTGGTYSTLKVQPAELEDSGVYFCASSQDYSRGRKETQYFGPGTRLLVL.

V gene TRBV7-9 combines with J gene TRBJ2-3; D gene unclear. Germline V gene lookup returns CDR1 SEHNR and CDR2 FQNEAQ (reference sequence). The length of the CDR3 is 15 residues. The V end was cut by 1 base, the J end by 6 bases, with 14 bases between. CDR3 DNA: TGTGCCAGCAGCTTAGGGTTCCCGGAGTGGGATACGCAGTATTTT. This codes for CASSLGFPEWDTQYF.

The rearrangement uses TRBV2 and TRBJ1-5; 12 bases agree with TRBD1. Germline values: CDR1 SNHLY, CDR2 FYNNEI. V lost 5 bases to trimming and J lost 6 bases; unmatched junction nucleotides: 8. This CDR3 is built from 16 residues. Here the CDR3 DNA reads TGTGCCAGCAGTAACCAAGGGACAGGGGGCGGTCAGCCCCAGCATTTT. Residues: CASSNQGTGGGQPQHF. The full variable domain, rest sourced from reference TRBV2 and TRBJ1-5, is EPEVTQTPSHQVTQMGQEVILRCVPISNHLYFYWYRQILGQKVEFLVSFYNNEISEKSEIFDDQFSVERPDGSNFTLKIRSTKLEDSAMYFCASSNQGTGGGQPQHFGDGTRLSIL.

The chain carries TRBV25-1 and TRBJ1-6, with D possibly TRBD1 on 5 matching bases. Germline V CDR1 and CDR2: MGHDK, SYGVNS. Trimming cost V 11 bases and J 8 bases, with 7 bases left between them. This CDR3 has 10 amino acids. The CDR3 coding sequence is TGTGCCGGGGGGGATTCACCCCTCCACTTT. This sequence encodes CAGGDSPLHF.

The gene calls are TRBV28 and TRBJ1-4; TRBD1 matches 9 bases. The CDR3 is 15 residues long. Germline V gives CDR1 MDHEN, CDR2 SYDVKM. Trimming at V came to 7 bases and at J to 6 bases, leaving 9 bases not matched to a gene. CDR3 region: CASTKQGAGDEKLFF. DNA of the CDR3: TGTGCCAGCACCAAACAGGGGGCCGGAGATGAAAAACTGTTTTTT.

The chain is built from TRBV7-2 and TRBJ1-2; 10 bases are a match to TRBD1. The germline gives CDR1 SGHTA, CDR2 FQGNSA. Trimming cost V 3 bases and J 8 bases; bases outside gene matches: 6. There are 14 residues in the CDR3. The CDR3 DNA is TGTGCCAGCAGCTTGGGACAGGGGTCGAGAGGCTACACCTTC. Its protein is CASSLGQGSRGYTF.

This chain uses TRBV13 with TRBJ1-1; D gene unclear. Trimming took off 7 bases at V and 6 bases at J, with 15 bases between the two ends. The CDR3 extends over 13 amino acids. Germline-derived CDR1 and CDR2 are PRHDT and FYEKMQ (reference sequence). For the CDR3, the DNA is TGTGCCAGCATCATGCGGGGTTGGGCTGAAGCTTTCTTT. Its translation is CASIMRGWAEAFF.

The chain carries TRBV5-1 and TRBJ2-3; 11 bases fit TRBD1. The ends lost 5 bases at V and 4 bases at J; junction bases unmatched: 3. Germline V gene lookup returns CDR1 SGHRS and CDR2 YFSETQ. This CDR3 has 14 residues. CDR3 coding DNA: TGCGCCAGCAGTCCGGGACAGGGGGCAGATACGCAGTATTTT. Its protein product is CASSPGQGADTQYF.

This clone was picked up one time. The chain is built from TRBV4-3 and TRBJ1-2; TRBD1 aligns across 11 bases. The CDR3 has 15 residues. Germline V CDR1 and CDR2: LGHNA, YSLEER. V lost 0 bases and J lost 7; bases outside the gene matches: 4. The CDR3 is CASSQEGTGGFGYTF. CDR3 sequence (DNA): TGCGCCAGCAGCCAAGAAGGGACAGGGGGTTTTGGCTACACCTTC.

CDR3 DNA: TGTGCCAGCAGCCAAGATAAGGAGGTCAATGAGCAGTTCTTC. It yields the protein CASSQDKEVNEQFF. The rearrangement uses TRBV4-2 and TRBJ2-1, with D perhaps matching TRBD2 (5 bases). V was cut by 0 bases and J by 6 bases, with 9 bases left in between. Germline loops: CDR1 LGHNA, CDR2 YNFKEQ. This CDR3 region has 14 residues.

V gene TRBV19 combines with J gene TRBJ2-7, with D perhaps matching TRBD2 (5 bases). This CDR3 has 16 amino acids. Trimming cost V 1 base and J 2 bases, with 15 bases left between them. The germline V gene has CDR1 LNHDA and CDR2 SQIVND (reference sequence). The CDR3 coding sequence is TGTGCCAGTAGTATAGTAGGCGGGCGCCATCCCTACGAGCAGTACTTC. Residues: CASSIVGGRHPYEQYF.

The chain couples TRBV7-2 to TRBJ2-7, with 11 bases matching TRBD1. J lost 2 bases, V lost 4 bases, and 4 bases had no gene match. The CDR3 loop spans 15 amino acids. Germline CDR1 is SGHTA and CDR2 is FQGNSA. The CDR3 loop reads CASSSGTGGTYEQYF. CDR3 sequence (DNA): TGTGCCAGCAGCTCGGGGACAGGGGGTACCTACGAGCAGTACTTC.

In its sample, this clone is medium-sized. The chain couples TRBV5-1 to TRBJ1-1; 7 bases agree with TRBD1. CDR3 length: 14 residues. Germline V gene lookup returns CDR1 SGHRS and CDR2 YFSETQ. Trimming took 6 bases from V and 0 from J; bases not matched to a gene: 5. The CDR3 region has the DNA TGCGCCAGCACTCATACAGGGGTGAACACTGAAGCTTTCTTT. It yields the protein CASTHTGVNTEAFF.

The V call is TRBV5-1, the J call TRBJ2-1; D ambiguous. The germline gives CDR1 SGHRS, CDR2 YFSETQ. The CDR3 has 13 residues. Deletions cut 1 base from V and 8 bases from J, with 10 bases between. The CDR3 region is CASSLSATDEQFF. CDR3 bases: TGCGCCAGCAGCTTGTCAGCGACGGATGAGCAGTTCTTC.

This clone was counted a few times. J is TRBJ1-1 and V is TRBV5-1; no definite D call. V dropped 6 bases and J dropped 5 bases, with 14 bases sitting between them. Germline assignment: CDR1 SGHRS and CDR2 YFSETQ. The CDR3 spans 13 residues. CDR3 bases: TGCGCCAGCACCGACGGGGAAAGGACTGAAGCTTTCTTT. Its protein is CASTDGERTEAFF.

The chain carries TRBV19 and TRBJ1-2, with D uncertain. The germline gives CDR1 LNHDA, CDR2 SQIVND (reference sequence). CDR3 length: 14 residues. V lost 7 bases, J lost 4 bases, and 16 bases lay in between. CDR3 residues: CASIGVGQTYGYTF. CDR3 DNA sequence: TGTGCCAGTATCGGGGTAGGGCAGACCTATGGCTACACCTTC.

The chain recombines TRBV7-9 with TRBJ1-2; 11 bases agree with TRBD1. The CDR3 extends over 14 amino acids. Germline CDR1 SEHNR, CDR2 FQNEAQ (reference sequence). The V and J ends lost 4 bases and 7 bases, in that order; junction bases with no gene match: 5. The CDR3 nucleotides are TGTGCCAGCAGCTCCGGGACAGGGGGAGCTGGCTACACCTTC. Translation: CASSSGTGGAGYTF. The whole variable domain, filled in from reference TRBV7-9 and TRBJ1-2, reads DTGVSQNPRHKITKRGQNVTFRCDPISEHNRLYWYRQTLGQGPEFLTYFQNEAQLEKSRLLSDRFSAERPKGSFSTLEIQRTEQGDSAMYLCASSSGTGGAGYTFGSGTRLTVV.

J is TRBJ1-2 and V is TRBV28; D remains unclear. Germline CDR1 is MDHEN and CDR2 is SYDVKM. V lost 5 bases and J lost 6, with 13 bases in between. This CDR3 spans 13 amino acids. CDR3 in amino acids: CASSTIWSDGYTF. The CDR3 coding sequence is TGTGCCAGCAGTACCATCTGGTCGGATGGCTACACCTTC.

This chain links TRBV6-1 with TRBJ1-6; 9 bases align to TRBD1. Germline assignment: CDR1 MNHNS and CDR2 SASEGT. V trimming: 1 base; J trimming: 11 bases; junction bases outside the gene matches: 6. The CDR3 is 15 amino acids. The CDR3 protein is CASSEEGQGWAPLHF. The DNA of the CDR3 is TGTGCCAGCAGTGAAGAGGGACAGGGATGGGCACCCCTCCACTTT.

J is TRBJ1-1 and V is TRBV7-9; D gene uncertain. The CDR3 runs to 13 residues. The V end lost 8 bases, the J end lost 10 bases, and 20 bases lay between the germline ends. Germline assignment: CDR1 SEHNR and CDR2 FQNEAQ (reference sequence). The CDR3: CASALPDGGGAFF. DNA for the CDR3: TGTGCCAGCGCCCTACCTGACGGCGGCGGAGCTTTCTTT.

The gene calls are TRBV25-1 and TRBJ2-1; TRBD2 is a possible D gene (6 bases). The V end was cut by 3 bases, the J end by 4 bases, with 13 bases between. CDR1 and CDR2 from the germline V gene are MGHDK and SYGVNS. CDR3 length equals 15 residues. The CDR3 nucleotides read TGTGCCAGCAGTGATGGGGTCGGAGGGTACAATGAGCAGTTCTTC. Translation gives CASSDGVGGYNEQFF.